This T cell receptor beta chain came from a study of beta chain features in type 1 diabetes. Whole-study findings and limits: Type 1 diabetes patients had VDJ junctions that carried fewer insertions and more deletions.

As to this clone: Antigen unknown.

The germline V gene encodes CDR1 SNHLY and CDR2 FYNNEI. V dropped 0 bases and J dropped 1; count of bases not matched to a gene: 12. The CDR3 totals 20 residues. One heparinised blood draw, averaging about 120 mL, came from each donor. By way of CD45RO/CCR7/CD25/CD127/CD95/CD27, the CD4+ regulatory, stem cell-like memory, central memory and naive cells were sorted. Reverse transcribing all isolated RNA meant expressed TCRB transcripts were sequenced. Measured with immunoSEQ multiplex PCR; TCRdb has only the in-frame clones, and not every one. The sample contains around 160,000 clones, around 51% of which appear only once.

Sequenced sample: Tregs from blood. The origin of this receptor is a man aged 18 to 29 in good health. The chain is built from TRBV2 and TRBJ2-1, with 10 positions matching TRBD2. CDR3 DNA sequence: TGTGCCAGCAGTGAAGCGCTTCGGGTACTAGCGGGAATTTCCTACAATGAGCAGTTCTTC. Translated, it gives CASSEALRVLAGISYNEQFF. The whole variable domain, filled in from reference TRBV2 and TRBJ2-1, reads EPEVTQTPSHQVTQMGQEVILRCVPISNHLYFYWYRQILGQKVEFLVSFYNNEISEKSEIFDDQFSVERPDGSNFTLKIRSTKLEDSAMYFCASSEALRVLAGISYNEQFFGPGTRLTVL.